This T cell receptor beta chain was observed in a study of blood T cell repertoires in COVID-19 (dated by TCRdb to the early 2020s). Study-level background: Collaborator samples came from the United States, Italy and Spain and covered acute and convalescent phases of COVID-19. The material from the prospective study consisted of cDNA or gDNA derived from T cells, B-cell-depleted T cells, or PBMCs. Deeply sampled blood TCRbeta repertoires from subjects exposed to, actively infected with, or recovered from COVID-19 were included in the dataset. A freely available public database, intended as a resource for researchers studying the immune response to SARS-CoV-2, is where the repertoires were released. The samples were drawn from the first 160 participants of the ongoing ImmuneRACE study and from some 1,300 subjects provided by 6 global collaborators. A de-identified subject ID, COVID-19 status, age in years and sex were almost always included in the sample metadata. HLA class I and class II types, where available, came from metadata supplied by the sample provider rather than from assay-based typing.

The immunoSEQ Assay, a bias-controlled multiplex PCR, was used to amplify TCRbeta CDR3 regions from genomic DNA. As for how the authors treated the data: Within the assay, amplification of reference gene primers was used to estimate how many nucleated cells each sample contained. To quantify the absolute abundance of each unique TCRbeta CDR3 rearrangement, sequence reads were collapsed and filtered. For each sample, productive Simpson clonality was calculated by taking the square root of Simpson's diversity index across productive rearrangements. This is the immuneACCESS table as TCRdb keeps it, with only in-frame sequences that have V and J called. A part of the clones is gone; compared with another copy, unresolved V genes explain less than half, and the rest is unexplained. V and J calls and clone size are as listed in that table; D and trimming were resolved from the DNA. This sample comprises 50,000 or so clones, roughly 84% of them detected only once. 6% to 7% of the sample is in the top ten clones.

V gives up 3 bases and J gives up 6 bases, and the segment between their germline ends measures 15 bases. The CDR3 numbers 15 residues from cysteine through phenylalanine. Only CDR3 DNA remains: 45 bases, in frame from the first base. For CDR1 and CDR2, the germline V gene lists ENHRY and SYGVKD. Summary of the overall study and its limitations: The quantity of clinical and demographic metadata differed by source and by participant and was supplied without curation.

As regards this clone: Its antigen remains undetermined. Base qualities are not provided; no much larger clone lies one nucleotide away.

Each collaborating institution followed its own protocols to collect whole blood in K2EDTA tubes. Collaborator samples were shipped for TCRbeta analysis as frozen whole blood, isolated PBMCs, or DNA extracted from either sample type. The TCR comes from a man in his fifties with active COVID-19. Sequenced sample: peripheral blood. Recombination linked TRBV10-3 to TRBJ1-5, with the identity of the D gene unclear. CDR3 sequence: CAISEREVSGQPQHF. The DNA reads as follows: TGTGCCATCAGTGAAAGGGAGGTATCAGGTCAGCCCCAGCATTTT.